Listed below are T cell receptor beta chains from one sample, sequenced in a study of Ad26.COV2.S vaccination and SARS-CoV-2 variants. The repertoire was sequenced with immunoSEQ multiplex PCR; TCRdb's copy has only in-frame clones and lacks some. Here the sample spans about 350,000 clones, approximately 90% being singletons. Sequencing was performed on peripheral blood, taken in a trial of Ad26.COV2.S vaccine versus placebo. The origin of the receptors is a person aged 18-65 years who received the Ad26.COV2.S COVID-19 vaccine or a placebo. The CDR3 runs from the conserved cysteine through the conserved F or W. A D gene is named only where the DNA matches it firmly.

v_call: TRBV6-2/TRBV6-3; j_call: TRBJ1-5; d_call: NA; cdr3_aa: CASSSGENQPQHF; cdr3_nt: TGTGCCAGCAGTTCAGGGGAGAATCAGCCCCAGCATTTT
v_call: TRBV28; j_call: TRBJ2-2; d_call: NA; cdr3_aa: CASPPNLRQNTGELFF; cdr3_nt: TGTGCCAGCCCACCGAATCTACGACAGAACACCGGGGAGCTGTTTTTT
v_call: TRBV7-9; j_call: TRBJ1-1; d_call: NA; cdr3_aa: CASSSSRDSTEAFF; cdr3_nt: TGTGCCAGCAGCTCAAGTCGCGATTCCACTGAAGCTTTCTTT
v_call: TRBV7-3; j_call: TRBJ1-2; d_call: TRBD1; cdr3_aa: CASSQTRDSLYGYTF; cdr3_nt: TGTGCCAGCAGCCAGACCCGGGACAGTCTCTATGGCTACACCTTC
v_call: TRBV11-2; j_call: TRBJ2-5; d_call: NA; cdr3_aa: CASSLYSLKWGVGEETQYF; cdr3_nt: TGTGCCAGCAGCTTATATTCCCTAAAATGGGGGGTTGGCGAAGAGACCCAGTACTTC
v_call: TRBV4-2; j_call: TRBJ2-1; d_call: NA; cdr3_aa: CASSQEGSSYNEQFF; cdr3_nt: TGTGCCAGCAGCCAAGAAGGGAGCTCCTACAATGAGCAGTTCTTC
v_call: TRBV2; j_call: TRBJ2-5; d_call: NA; cdr3_aa: CASSGQAETQYF; cdr3_nt: TGTGCCAGCAGTGGCCAGGCGGAGACCCAGTACTTC
v_call: TRBV28; j_call: TRBJ2-3; d_call: NA; cdr3_aa: CASSPGQPSTDTQYF; cdr3_nt: TGTGCCAGCAGTCCTGGACAGCCAAGCACAGATACGCAGTATTTT
v_call: TRBV7-9; j_call: TRBJ1-3; d_call: NA; cdr3_aa: CASSLDTNSGNTIYF; cdr3_nt: TGTGCCAGCAGCCTCGACACCAACTCTGGAAACACCATATATTTT
v_call: TRBV18; j_call: TRBJ2-7; d_call: NA; cdr3_aa: CASSPRTDRTAYEQYF; cdr3_nt: TGTGCCAGCTCACCTAGGACTGACAGGACCGCCTACGAGCAGTACTTC
v_call: TRBV3-1/TRBV3-2; j_call: TRBJ2-3; d_call: NA; cdr3_aa: CASSRGIGTDTQYF; cdr3_nt: TGTGCCAGCAGCCGCGGGATTGGCACAGATACGCAGTATTTT
v_call: TRBV19; j_call: TRBJ1-1; d_call: NA; cdr3_aa: CASSSFARDHGEANTEAFF; cdr3_nt: TGTGCCAGTAGTTCGTTTGCCCGGGATCACGGCGAGGCGAACACTGAAGCTTTCTTT
v_call: TRBV9; j_call: TRBJ1-2; d_call: NA; cdr3_aa: CASSVVAGPLYGYTF; cdr3_nt: TGTGCCAGCAGCGTAGTTGCAGGGCCCCTCTATGGCTACACCTTC
v_call: TRBV28; j_call: TRBJ2-1; d_call: TRBD2; cdr3_aa: CASSSGSGSGYNEQFF; cdr3_nt: TGTGCCAGCAGTTCGGGAAGCGGGAGTGGGTACAATGAGCAGTTCTTC
v_call: TRBV7-9; j_call: TRBJ1-2; d_call: NA; cdr3_aa: CASSLISNGYTF; cdr3_nt: TGTGCCAGCAGCTTAATTTCCAATGGCTACACCTTC
v_call: TRBV14; j_call: TRBJ1-1; d_call: NA; cdr3_aa: CASRQHLNTEAFF; cdr3_nt: TGTGCCAGCAGACAACACCTGAACACTGAAGCTTTCTTT